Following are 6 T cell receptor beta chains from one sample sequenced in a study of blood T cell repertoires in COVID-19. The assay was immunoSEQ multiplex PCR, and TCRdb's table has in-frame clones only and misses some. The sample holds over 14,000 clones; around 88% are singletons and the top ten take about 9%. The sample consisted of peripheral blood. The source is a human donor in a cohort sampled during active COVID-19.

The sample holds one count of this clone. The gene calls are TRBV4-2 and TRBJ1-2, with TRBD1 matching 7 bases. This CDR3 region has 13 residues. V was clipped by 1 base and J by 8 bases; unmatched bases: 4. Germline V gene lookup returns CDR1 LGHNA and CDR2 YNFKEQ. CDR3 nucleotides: TGTGCCAGCAGCCAAGGGACAGGCGCGGGCTACACCTTC. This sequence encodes CASSQGTGAGYTF.

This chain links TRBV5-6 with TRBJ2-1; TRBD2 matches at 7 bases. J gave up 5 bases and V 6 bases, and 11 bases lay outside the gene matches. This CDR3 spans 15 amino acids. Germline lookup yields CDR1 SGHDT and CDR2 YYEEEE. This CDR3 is CASKTSPNVHNEQFF. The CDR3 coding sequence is TGTGCCAGCAAGACTAGCCCGAACGTCCACAATGAGCAGTTCTTC.

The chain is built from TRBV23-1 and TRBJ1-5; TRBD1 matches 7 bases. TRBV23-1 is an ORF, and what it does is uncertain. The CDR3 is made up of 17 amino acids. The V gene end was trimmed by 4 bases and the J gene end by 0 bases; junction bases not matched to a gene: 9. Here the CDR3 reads CASSPRGKVDSNQPQHF. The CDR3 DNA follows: TGCGCCAGCAGTCCCAGGGGGAAGGTTGATAGCAATCAGCCCCAGCATTTT.

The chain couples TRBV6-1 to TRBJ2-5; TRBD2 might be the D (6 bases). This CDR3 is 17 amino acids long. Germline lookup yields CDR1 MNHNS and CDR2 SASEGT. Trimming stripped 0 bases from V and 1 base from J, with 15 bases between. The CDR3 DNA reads TGTGCCAGCAGTGAAGCGGGGGGTTTGGGGCCCCAAGAGACCCAGTACTTC. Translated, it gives CASSEAGGLGPQETQYF.

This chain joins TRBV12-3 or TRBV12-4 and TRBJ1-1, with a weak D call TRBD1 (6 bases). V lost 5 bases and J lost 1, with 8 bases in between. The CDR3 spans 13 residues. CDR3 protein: CASSRTANTEAFF. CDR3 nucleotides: TGTGCCAGCAGTCGGACAGCGAACACTGAAGCTTTCTTT.

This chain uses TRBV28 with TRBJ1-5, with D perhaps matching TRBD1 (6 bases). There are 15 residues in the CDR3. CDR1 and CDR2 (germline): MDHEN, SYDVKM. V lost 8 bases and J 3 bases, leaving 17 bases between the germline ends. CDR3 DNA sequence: TGTGCCAGCGGACCACACCGGGACACCAATCAGCCCCAGCATTTT. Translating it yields CASGPHRDTNQPQHF.